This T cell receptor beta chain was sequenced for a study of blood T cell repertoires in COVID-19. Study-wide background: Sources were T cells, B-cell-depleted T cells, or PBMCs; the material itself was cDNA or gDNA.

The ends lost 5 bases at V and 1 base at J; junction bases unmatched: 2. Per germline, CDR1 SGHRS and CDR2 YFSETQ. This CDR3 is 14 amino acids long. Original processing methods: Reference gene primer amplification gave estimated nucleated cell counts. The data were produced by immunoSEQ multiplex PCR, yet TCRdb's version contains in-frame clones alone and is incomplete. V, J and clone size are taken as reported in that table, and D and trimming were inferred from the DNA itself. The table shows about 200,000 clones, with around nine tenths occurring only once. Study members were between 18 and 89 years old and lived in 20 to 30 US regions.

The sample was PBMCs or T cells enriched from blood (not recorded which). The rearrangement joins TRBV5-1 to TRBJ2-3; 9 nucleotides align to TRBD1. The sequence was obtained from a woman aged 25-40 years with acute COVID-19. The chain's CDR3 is CASRWTGGTDTQYF. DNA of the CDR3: TGCGCCAGCAGATGGACAGGGGGCACAGATACGCAGTATTTT.